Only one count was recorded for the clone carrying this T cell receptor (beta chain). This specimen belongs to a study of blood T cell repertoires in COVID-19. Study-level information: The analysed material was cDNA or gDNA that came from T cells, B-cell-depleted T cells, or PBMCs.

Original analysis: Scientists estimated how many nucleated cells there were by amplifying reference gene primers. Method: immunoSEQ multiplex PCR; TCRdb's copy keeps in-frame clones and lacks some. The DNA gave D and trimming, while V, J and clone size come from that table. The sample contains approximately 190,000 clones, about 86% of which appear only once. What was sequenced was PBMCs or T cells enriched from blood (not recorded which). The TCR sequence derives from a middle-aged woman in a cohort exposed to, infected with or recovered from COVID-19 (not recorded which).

CDR3 in amino acids: CASSPLDMGGSYEQYF. DNA for the CDR3: TGTGCCAGCAGCCCACTGGACATGGGGGGATCCTACGAGCAGTACTTC. The chain links TRBV9 to TRBJ2-7; D might be TRBD2 (6 bases). Trimming pared 4 bases from V and 1 base from J, leaving 18 bases between. The CDR3 has 16 residues. Germline CDR1 and CDR2: SGDLS and YYNGEE. Variable domain in full (rest from reference TRBV9 and TRBJ2-7): DSGVTQTPKHLITATGQRVTLRCSPRSGDLSVYWYQQSLDQGLQFLIQYYNGEERAKGNILERFSAQQFPDLHSELNLSSLELGDSALYFCASSPLDMGGSYEQYFGPGTRLTVT.